This entry is about one TCR beta chain. What it recognizes is unknown. The data belong to a study of shared clonotypes between healthy human individuals. About the study: The plates for each donor numbered three CD4 naive, three CD4 memory, two CD8 naive and one CD8 memory.

The method was immunoSEQ multiplex PCR; TCRdb's version includes in-frame clones alone and lacks a portion of them. The profile shows approximately 720,000 clones, more than 70% of them singletons. Broader study findings: Investigators expected sequencing depth to affect clonotype sharing among donors. In a handful of donors, around 5.5% of naive CD4 clonotypes appeared in common. Richness estimates generally favored naive over memory subsets.

CDR1 is ENHRY, CDR2 SYGVKD, per germline. The germline V and J ends were trimmed by 0 bases and 5 bases, with 11 bases remaining between them. This CDR3 has 15 amino acids. The clonotype was recovered from a young woman in good health. The sample consisted of memory CD4+ T cells sorted from blood. Stated subset: CD45RA-negative fraction. The J gene is TRBJ1-5, the V gene TRBV10-3; no definite D call. The DNA of the CDR3 is TGTGCCATCAGTGAGTCCCTGCAAGAGCATCAGCCCCAGCATTTT. Translation gives CAISESLQEHQPQHF.